The TCR beta chain under discussion was sequenced for a study of T cell responses to AZD1222 COVID-19 vaccine. Study outcomes and limitations: Possibly, clonal diversity was underestimated; donors were largely white British and included more females. At baseline, seropositivity was found in only a handful of AZD1222 recipients. Regions 160-218 and 743-854 held dominance among vaccine-associated CD4 TCRs, which spanned spike.

Germline values: CDR1 KGHSH, CDR2 LQKENI. Trimming took off 6 bases at V and 1 base at J, with 19 bases between the two ends. CDR3 length equals 16 residues. Pooling covered second doses at about 4 or about 12 weeks. With respect to this clone: Its cognate antigen is unknown.

The assay was immunoSEQ multiplex PCR, and TCRdb's table has in-frame clones only and misses some. This table holds about 150,000 clones, approximately 91% found once. The sequence came from an adult who received the AZD1222 COVID-19 vaccine. This chain connects TRBV18 to TRBJ2-7, with D perhaps being TRBD1 or TRBD2 (7 bases each). The material was peripheral blood, obtained 28 days after the second AZD1222 dose. In DNA, the CDR3 is TGTGCCAGCTCCCCCAGGGGGGGTAGCCGGTCCTACGAGCAGTACTTC. Its protein is CASSPRGGSRSYEQYF.